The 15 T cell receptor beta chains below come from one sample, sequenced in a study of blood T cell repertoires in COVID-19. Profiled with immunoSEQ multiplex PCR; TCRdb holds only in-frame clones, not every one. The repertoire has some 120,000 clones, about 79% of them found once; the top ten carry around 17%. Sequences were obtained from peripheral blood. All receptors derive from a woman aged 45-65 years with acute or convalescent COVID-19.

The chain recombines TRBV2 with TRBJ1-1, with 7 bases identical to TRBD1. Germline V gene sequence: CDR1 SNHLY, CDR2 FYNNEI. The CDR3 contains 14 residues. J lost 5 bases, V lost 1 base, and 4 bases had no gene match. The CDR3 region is CASSEEAGGTEAFF. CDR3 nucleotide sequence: TGTGCCAGCAGTGAAGAGGCAGGGGGGACTGAAGCTTTCTTT.

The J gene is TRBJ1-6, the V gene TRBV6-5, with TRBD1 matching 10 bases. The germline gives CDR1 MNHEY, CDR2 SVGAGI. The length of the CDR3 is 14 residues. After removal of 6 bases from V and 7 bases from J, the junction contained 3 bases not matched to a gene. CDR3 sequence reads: CASSPGQGNSPLHF. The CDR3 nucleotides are TGTGCCAGCAGCCCGGGACAGGGGAATTCACCCCTCCACTTT.

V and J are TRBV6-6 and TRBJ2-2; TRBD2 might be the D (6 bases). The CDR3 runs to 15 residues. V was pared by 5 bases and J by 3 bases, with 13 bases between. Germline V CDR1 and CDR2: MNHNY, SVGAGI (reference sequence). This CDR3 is CASSPRGGDTGELFF. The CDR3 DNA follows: TGTGCCAGCAGTCCCCGTGGAGGGGACACCGGGGAGCTGTTTTTT.

CDR3 nucleotide sequence: TGTGCCAGCAGTTCTCTCCATTCACCCCTCCACTTT. Its translation is CASSSLHSPLHF. The chain carries TRBV28 and TRBJ1-6; D gene ambiguous. Germline V lookup: CDR1 MDHEN, CDR2 SYDVKM. Trimming took off 4 bases at V and 8 bases at J, with 6 bases between the two ends. CDR3 length: 12 residues.

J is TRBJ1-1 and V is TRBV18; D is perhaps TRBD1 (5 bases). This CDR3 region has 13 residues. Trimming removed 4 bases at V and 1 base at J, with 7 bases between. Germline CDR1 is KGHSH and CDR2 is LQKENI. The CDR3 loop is CASSQQENTEAFF. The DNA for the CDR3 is TGTGCCAGCTCACAACAGGAGAACACTGAAGCTTTCTTT.

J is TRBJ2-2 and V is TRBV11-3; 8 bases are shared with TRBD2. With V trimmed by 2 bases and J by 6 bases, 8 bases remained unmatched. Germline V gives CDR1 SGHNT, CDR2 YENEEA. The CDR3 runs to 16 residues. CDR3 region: CASSLSGLGSPGELFF. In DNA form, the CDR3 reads TGTGCCAGCAGCTTATCGGGACTAGGGTCACCCGGGGAGCTGTTTTTT.

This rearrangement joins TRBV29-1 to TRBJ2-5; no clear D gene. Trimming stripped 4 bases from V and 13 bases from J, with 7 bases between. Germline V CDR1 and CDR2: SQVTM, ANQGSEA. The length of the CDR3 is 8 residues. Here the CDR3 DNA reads TGCAGCGTTGGCCCAGTGTACTTC. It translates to CSVGPVYF.

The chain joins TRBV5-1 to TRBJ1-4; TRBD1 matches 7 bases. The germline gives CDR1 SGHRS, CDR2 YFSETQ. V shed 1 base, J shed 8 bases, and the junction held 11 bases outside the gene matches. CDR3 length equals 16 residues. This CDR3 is CASSLTGQVGGEKLFF. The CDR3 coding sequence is TGCGCCAGCAGCTTGACCGGACAGGTCGGAGGAGAAAAACTGTTTTTT. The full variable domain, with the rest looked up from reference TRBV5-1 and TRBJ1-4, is KAGVTQTPRYLIKTRGQQVTLSCSPISGHRSVSWYQQTPGQGLQFLFEYFSETQRNKGNFPGRFSGRQFSNSRSEMNVSTLELGDSALYLCASSLTGQVGGEKLFFGSGTQLSVL.

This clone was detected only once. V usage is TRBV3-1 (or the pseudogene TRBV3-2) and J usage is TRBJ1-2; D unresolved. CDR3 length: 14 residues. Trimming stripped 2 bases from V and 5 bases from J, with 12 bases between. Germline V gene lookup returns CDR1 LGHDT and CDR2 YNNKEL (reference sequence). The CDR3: CASSQSSSGYGYTF. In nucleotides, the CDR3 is TGTGCCAGCAGCCAATCCTCCTCAGGTTATGGCTACACCTTC.

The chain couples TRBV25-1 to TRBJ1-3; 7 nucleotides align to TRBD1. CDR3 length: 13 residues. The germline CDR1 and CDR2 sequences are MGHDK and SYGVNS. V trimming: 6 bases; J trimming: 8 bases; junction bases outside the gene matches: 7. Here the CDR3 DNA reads TGTGCCAGCAGGATGACAGGGACGGACACCATATATTTT. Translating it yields CASRMTGTDTIYF. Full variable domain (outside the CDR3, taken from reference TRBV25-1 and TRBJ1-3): EADIYQTPRYLVIGTGKKITLECSQTMGHDKMYWYQQDPGMELHLIHYSYGVNSTEKGDLSSESTVSRIRTEHFPLTLESARPSHTSQYLCASRMTGTDTIYFGEGSWLTVV.

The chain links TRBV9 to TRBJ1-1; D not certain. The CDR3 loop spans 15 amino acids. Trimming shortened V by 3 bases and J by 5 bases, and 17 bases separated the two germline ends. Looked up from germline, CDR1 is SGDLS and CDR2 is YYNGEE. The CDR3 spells CASSAIPSEGTEAFF. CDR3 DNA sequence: TGTGCCAGCAGCGCCATCCCTTCGGAGGGTACTGAAGCTTTCTTT.

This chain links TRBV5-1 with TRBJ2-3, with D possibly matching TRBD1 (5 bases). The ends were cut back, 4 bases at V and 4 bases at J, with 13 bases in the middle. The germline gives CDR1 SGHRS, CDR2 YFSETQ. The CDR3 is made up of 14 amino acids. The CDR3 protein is CASSLPRVADTQYF. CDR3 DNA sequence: TGCGCCAGCAGCCTCCCCAGGGTCGCAGATACGCAGTATTTT.

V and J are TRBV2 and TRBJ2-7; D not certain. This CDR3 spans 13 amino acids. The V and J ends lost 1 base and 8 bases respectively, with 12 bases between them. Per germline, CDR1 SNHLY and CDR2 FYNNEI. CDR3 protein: CASSEVSGRKQYF. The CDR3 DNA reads TGTGCCAGCAGTGAAGTGTCGGGTAGGAAGCAGTACTTC. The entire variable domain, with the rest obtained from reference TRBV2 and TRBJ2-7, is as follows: EPEVTQTPSHQVTQMGQEVILRCVPISNHLYFYWYRQILGQKVEFLVSFYNNEISEKSEIFDDQFSVERPDGSNFTLKIRSTKLEDSAMYFCASSEVSGRKQYFGPGTRLTVT.

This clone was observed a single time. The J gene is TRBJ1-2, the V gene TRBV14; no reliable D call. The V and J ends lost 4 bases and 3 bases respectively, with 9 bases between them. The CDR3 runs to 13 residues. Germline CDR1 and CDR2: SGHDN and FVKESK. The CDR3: CASSLTRDYGYTF. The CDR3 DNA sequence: TGTGCCAGCAGCCTAACACGGGACTATGGCTACACCTTC.

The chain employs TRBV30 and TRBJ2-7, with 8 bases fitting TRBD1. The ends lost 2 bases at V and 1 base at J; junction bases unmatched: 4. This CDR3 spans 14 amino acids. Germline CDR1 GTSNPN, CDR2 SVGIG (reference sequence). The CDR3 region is CAWSQDRASYEQYF. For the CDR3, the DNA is TGTGCCTGGAGTCAGGACAGGGCGTCCTACGAGCAGTACTTC.